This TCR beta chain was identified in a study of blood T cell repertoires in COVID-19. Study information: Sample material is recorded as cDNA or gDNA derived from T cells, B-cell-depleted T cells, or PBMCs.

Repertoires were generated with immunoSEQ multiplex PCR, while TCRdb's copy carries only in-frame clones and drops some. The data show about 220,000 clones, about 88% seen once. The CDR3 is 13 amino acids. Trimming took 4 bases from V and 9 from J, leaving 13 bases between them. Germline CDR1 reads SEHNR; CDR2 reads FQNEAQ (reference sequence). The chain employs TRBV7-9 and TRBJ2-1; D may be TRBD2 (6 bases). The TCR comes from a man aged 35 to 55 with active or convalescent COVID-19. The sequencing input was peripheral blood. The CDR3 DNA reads TGTGCCAGCAGCTCACCTTTGGGGGGTGAGCAGTTCTTC. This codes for CASSSPLGGEQFF.